This T cell receptor beta chain is from a study of T cell clonality in common variable immunodeficiency. Caucasian heritage predominated among both patients and controls. This clone was counted ten times or more. What it recognizes is unknown. The read is 3 residues too short to cover the CDR3 end, so that end is filled in from the germline J gene. Only in-frame clones appear in the TCRdb table, and some are missing; sequencing was by immunoSEQ multiplex PCR. This table holds roughly 34,000 clones with no singletons; the top ten claim 2.5% to 3.5%. Study-wide findings and caveats: TCRbeta clonality was increased in CVID versus healthy controls. Fewer deletions and N-nucleotide insertions were reportedly seen in common variable immunodeficiency TCR beta sequences.

The V segment lost 2 bases and the J segment 7 bases; nucleotides outside the gene matches: 16. This CDR3 is built from 19 residues. Germline V CDR1 and CDR2: LGHNA, YNFKEQ. Material for sequencing was peripheral blood mononuclear cells. The chain joins TRBV4-2 to TRBJ2-2, with TRBD2 matching 10 bases. The sequence came from a person between 18 and 75 years old in good health. CDR3 DNA, as far as it was read: TGTGCCAGCAGCCAATTACCCCTACTGAGCGGGAGGGCCAACGGGGAG. It translates to CASSQLPLLSGRANGE. The whole CDR3 reads CASSQLPLLSGRANGELFF.